This T cell receptor beta chain was recorded in a study of OX40 agonist ivuxolimab in advanced cancers. As to this clone: Germline is not matched at one junction end, which may reflect a read error.

TCRdb's copy holds only in-frame clones and misses some; the assay was immunoSEQ multiplex PCR. The table has about 77,000 clones, 81% seen once. The CDR3 runs 14 residues. Germline CDR1 and CDR2: SSHAT and FNYEAQ (reference sequence). The input for sequencing was CD4+ or CD8+ T cells sorted from blood, taken in a trial of the OX40 agonist ivuxolimab. The chain employs TRBV7-7 and TRBJ2-3; 8 bases agree with TRBD2. This receptor was obtained from an adult with an advanced solid tumor such as melanoma, head and neck, liver or kidney cancer. The DNA for the CDR3 is TGTGCTAGCAGCTTCGGGGGGGCCACAGATACGCAGTATTTT. Amino acid sequence: CASSFGGATDTQYF.